This T cell receptor (beta chain) appears in the sequencing data of a study of CD8+CD57+ T cells in acquired aplastic anemia. At the level of the study: Roughly 3 ug was the average amount of DNA from sorted CD4+ and CD8+ cells. Study-level results: Overlapping CD8+ CDR3 repertoires of patients and controls contained 25 to 35 shared sequences.

Both TCR beta VDJ combination and CDR3 sequence profiling were carried out. Genomic DNA was the template for this profiling. TCRdb used MiXCR to reprocess the reads, holding one entry per CDR3 protein. The sample gives some 160,000 distinct CDR3 sequences, about 50% of which show up once; about 30% is in the top ten. Patients chosen for sequencing had shown CD8+CD57+ cell expansion by flow cytometry. Patients were therapy-naive when their blood was sampled. Turning to this clonotype: As yet, its antigen is unknown.

Deletions cut 0 bases from V and 11 bases from J, with 17 bases between. Germline V gene data show CDR1 as SNHLY and CDR2 as FYNNEI. The CDR3 has 15 amino acids. The chain uses TRBV2 and TRBJ1-5, with D possibly TRBD1 on 5 matching bases. This sequence originates from a human donor with aplastic anemia. The sample was sorted CD4+, CD8+, or CD8+CD57+ T cells (not recorded which) from PBMCs. The CDR3 loop reads CASSEARDLQETQHF. The CDR3 DNA sequence: TGTGCCAGCAGTGAAGCCCGGGACCTCCAAGAGACCCAGCATTTT.